This T cell receptor (beta chain) originates from a study of cytomegalovirus exposure and HLA in healthy donors. The study ran its PCR with 60 Vbeta and 13 Jbeta primers. Measured with immunoSEQ multiplex PCR; TCRdb has only the in-frame clones, and not every one. The sample includes about 110,000 clones, roughly 76% seen only once; the top ten take around 5.8%. This clone was found a few times. This CDR3 has 14 residues. V lost 1 base to trimming and J lost 5 bases, with 12 bases between them. Germline CDR1 is GTSNPN and CDR2 is SVGIG (reference sequence). The gene calls are TRBV30 and TRBJ1-5; D possibly corresponds to TRBD1 (5 bases). The origin of this receptor is a woman aged 45-60 years in good health and CMV-seropositive. Sequencing used PBMCs. The CDR3 DNA reads as TGTGCCTGGAGTGCCGGACAAAAATATCAGCCCCAGCATTTT. Amino acids: CAWSAGQKYQPQHF.